This TCR beta chain was sequenced for a study of T-cell memory formation after mild COVID-19. Study results and caveats: Nothing confirmed that second-wave clones peaking on day 37 were specific for SARS-CoV-2.

Losses at the gene ends were 6 bases for V and 3 bases for J; bases not matched to a gene: 8. Germline CDR1 and CDR2: SEHNR and FQNEAQ (reference sequence). The CDR3 spans 15 residues. Constant-segment-primed 5'RACE gave TCR alpha and TCR beta cDNA libraries with sample barcodes and UMIs. TCRdb re-called the 5' RACE reads through MiXCR, storing one row per CDR3 protein. The sample has 300,000 or so distinct CDR3 sequences, around a sixth seen once. This clonotype was found a few times. What it binds is not known. The J gene is TRBJ2-3, the V gene TRBV7-9, with 8 bases matching TRBD1. The clonotype originates from a man in his late teens or twenties who had mild COVID-19 (a few samples of this study predate the infection). Cell type and time point are not known. Sequenced input: PBMCs or a T cell subset sorted from them (not recorded which). CDR3 residues: CASRSGQGGTDTQYF. The CDR3 coding sequence is TGTGCCAGCAGATCCGGACAGGGTGGGACAGATACGCAGTATTTT.